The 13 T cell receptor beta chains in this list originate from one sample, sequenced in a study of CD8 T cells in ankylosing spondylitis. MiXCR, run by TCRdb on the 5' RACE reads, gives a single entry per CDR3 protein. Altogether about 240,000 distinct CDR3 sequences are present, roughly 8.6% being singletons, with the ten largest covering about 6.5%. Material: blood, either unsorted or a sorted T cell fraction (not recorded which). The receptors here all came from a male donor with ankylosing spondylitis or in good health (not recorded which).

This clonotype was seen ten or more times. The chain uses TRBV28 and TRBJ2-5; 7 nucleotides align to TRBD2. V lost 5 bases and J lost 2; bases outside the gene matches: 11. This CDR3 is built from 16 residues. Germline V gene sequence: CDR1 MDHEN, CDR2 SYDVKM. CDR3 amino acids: CASSPSASGAQETQYF. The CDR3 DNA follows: TGTGCCAGCAGTCCCTCCGCAAGCGGGGCACAAGAGACCCAGTACTTC.

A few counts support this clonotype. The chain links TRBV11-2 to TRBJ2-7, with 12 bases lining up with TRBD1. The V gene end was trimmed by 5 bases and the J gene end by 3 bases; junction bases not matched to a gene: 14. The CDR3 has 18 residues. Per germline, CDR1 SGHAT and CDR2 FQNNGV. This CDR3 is CASSPRDRGRNGFYEQYF. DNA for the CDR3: TGTGCCAGCAGCCCGAGGGACAGGGGGCGTAATGGGTTCTACGAGCAGTACTTC.

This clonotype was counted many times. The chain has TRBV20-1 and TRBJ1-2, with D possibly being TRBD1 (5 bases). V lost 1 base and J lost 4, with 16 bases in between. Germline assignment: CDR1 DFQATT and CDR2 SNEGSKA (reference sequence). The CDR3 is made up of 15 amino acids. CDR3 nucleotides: TGCAGTGCTAGAGTCCCCGGGGGGGGACCCTATGGCTACACCTTC. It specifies CSARVPGGGPYGYTF.

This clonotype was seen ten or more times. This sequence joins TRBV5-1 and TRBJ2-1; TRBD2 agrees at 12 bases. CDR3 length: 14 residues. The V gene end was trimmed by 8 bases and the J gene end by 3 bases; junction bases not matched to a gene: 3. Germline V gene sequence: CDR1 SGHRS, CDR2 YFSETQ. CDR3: CASTSGGNYNEQFF. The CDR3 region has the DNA TGCGCCAGTACTAGCGGGGGGAACTACAATGAGCAGTTCTTC.

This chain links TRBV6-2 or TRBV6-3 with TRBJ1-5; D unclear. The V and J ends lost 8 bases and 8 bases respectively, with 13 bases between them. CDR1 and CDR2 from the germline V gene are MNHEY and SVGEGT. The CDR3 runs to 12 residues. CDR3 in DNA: TGTGCCAGCCGGAGGGTATGGGAGCCCCAGCATTTT. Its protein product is CASRRVWEPQHF.

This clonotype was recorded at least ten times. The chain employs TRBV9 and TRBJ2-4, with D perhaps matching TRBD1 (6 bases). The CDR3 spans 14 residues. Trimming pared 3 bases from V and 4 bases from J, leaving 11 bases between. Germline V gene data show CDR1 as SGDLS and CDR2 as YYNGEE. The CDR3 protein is CASSGGGGKNIQYF. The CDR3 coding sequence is TGTGCCAGCAGCGGAGGGGGTGGGAAAAACATTCAGTACTTC.

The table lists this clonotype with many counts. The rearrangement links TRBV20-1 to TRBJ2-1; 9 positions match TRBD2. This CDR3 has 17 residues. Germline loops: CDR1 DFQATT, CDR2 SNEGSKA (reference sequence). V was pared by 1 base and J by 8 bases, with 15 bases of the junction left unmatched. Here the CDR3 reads CSARGLLSAGGVDEQFF. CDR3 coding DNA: TGCAGTGCTAGAGGCCTCTTGTCAGCGGGAGGAGTCGATGAGCAGTTCTTC.

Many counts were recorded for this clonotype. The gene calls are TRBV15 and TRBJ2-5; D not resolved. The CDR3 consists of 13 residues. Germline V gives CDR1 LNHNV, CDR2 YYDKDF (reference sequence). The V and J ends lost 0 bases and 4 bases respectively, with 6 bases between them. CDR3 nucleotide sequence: TGTGCCACCAGCAGAGACTACTCAGAGACCCAGTACTTC. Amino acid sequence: CATSRDYSETQYF.

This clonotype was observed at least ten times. CDR3 in amino acids: CASSPDRADEQFF. CDR3 coding DNA: TGTGCCAGCAGTCCTGACAGGGCGGATGAGCAGTTCTTC. The chain has TRBV12-3 or TRBV12-4 and TRBJ2-1, with 7 bases identical to TRBD1. Unmatched junction bases numbered 6, after V lost 5 bases and J lost 8 bases. This CDR3 is 13 amino acids long.

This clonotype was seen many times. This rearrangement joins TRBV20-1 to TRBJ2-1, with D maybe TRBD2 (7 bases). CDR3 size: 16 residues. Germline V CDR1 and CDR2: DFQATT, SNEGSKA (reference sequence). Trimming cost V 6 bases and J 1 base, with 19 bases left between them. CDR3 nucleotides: TGCAGTGCCCCTCAATCGGGGGGCCGATCCTACAATGAGCAGTTCTTC. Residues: CSAPQSGGRSYNEQFF.

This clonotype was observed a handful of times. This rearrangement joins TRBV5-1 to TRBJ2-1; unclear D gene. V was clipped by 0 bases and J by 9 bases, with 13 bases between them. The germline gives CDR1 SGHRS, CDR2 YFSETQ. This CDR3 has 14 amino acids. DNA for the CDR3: TGCGCCAGCAGCTTGGAAGTCGCCCGGTTTGAGCAGTTCTTC. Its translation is CASSLEVARFEQFF. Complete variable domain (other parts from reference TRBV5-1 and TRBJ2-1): KAGVTQTPRYLIKTRGQQVTLSCSPISGHRSVSWYQQTPGQGLQFLFEYFSETQRNKGNFPGRFSGRQFSNSRSEMNVSTLELGDSALYLCASSLEVARFEQFFGPGTRLTVL.

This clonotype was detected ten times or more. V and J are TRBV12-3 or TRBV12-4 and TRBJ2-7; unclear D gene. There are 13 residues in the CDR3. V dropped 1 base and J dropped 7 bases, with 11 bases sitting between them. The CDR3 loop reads CASSLGRYVEQYF. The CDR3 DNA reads TGTGCCAGCAGTTTAGGTCGCTACGTGGAGCAGTACTTC.

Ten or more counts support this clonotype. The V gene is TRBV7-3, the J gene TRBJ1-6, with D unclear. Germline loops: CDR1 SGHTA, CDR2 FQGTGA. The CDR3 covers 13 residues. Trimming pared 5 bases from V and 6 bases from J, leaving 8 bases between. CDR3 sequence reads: CASSPVSNSPLHF. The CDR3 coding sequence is TGTGCCAGCAGCCCCGTCAGTAATTCACCCCTCCACTTT. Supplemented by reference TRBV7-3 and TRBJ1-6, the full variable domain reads GAGVSQTPSNKVTEKGKYVELRCDPISGHTALYWYRQSLGQGPEFLIYFQGTGAADDSGLPNDRFFAVRPEGSVSTLKIQRTERGDSAVYLCASSPVSNSPLHFGNGTRLTVT.